A single sample is the source of the 7 T cell receptor beta chains below, sequenced in a study of T cell repertoires in cytomegalovirus infection. TCRdb re-called the reads through MiXCR, storing one row per CDR3 protein. The sample consists of about 310,000 distinct CDR3 sequences, about 17% of them appearing once. The specimen sequenced was PBMCs. The receptors stem from a human donor in good health (CMV status not recorded). Some clones in this sample may be carry-over from other donors' samples.

This chain connects TRBV20-1 to TRBJ2-5; TRBD2 aligns across 7 bases. This CDR3 has 14 residues. In germline, CDR1 is DFQATT, CDR2 SNEGSKA (reference sequence). The CDR3 DNA sequence: TGCAGGGCGCAGTCCGGGGGGTCACAAGAGACCCAGTACTTC. Encoded protein: CRAQSGGSQETQYF.

This clonotype appeared a few times. The chain joins TRBV6-6 to TRBJ2-1; D gene unclear. Germline CDR1 and CDR2: MNHNY and SVGAGI (reference sequence). The CDR3 is made up of 16 amino acids. With 7 bases removed from V and 5 bases from J, the gap between germline ends came to 21 bases. The CDR3 loop is CASTHPRSVLDNEQFF. DNA of the CDR3: TGTGCCAGCACCCACCCTCGTAGTGTCTTGGACAATGAGCAGTTCTTC.

This clonotype was picked up a small number of times. The gene calls are TRBV2 and TRBJ1-4; no clear D gene. This CDR3 region has 15 residues. Germline lookup yields CDR1 SNHLY and CDR2 FYNNEI. V was shortened by 3 bases and J by 7 bases, with 15 bases between the two germline ends. The CDR3 spells CASSDAPGSGEKLFF. The DNA of the CDR3 is TGTGCCAGCAGTGACGCACCAGGATCAGGTGAAAAACTGTTTTTT.

This clonotype was found a few times. The chain employs TRBV20-1 and TRBJ2-7; 10 bases match TRBD2. Trimming removed 1 base from V and 4 bases from J; junction bases left unmatched: 16. The CDR3 consists of 18 residues. The V gene's germline CDR1 is DFQATT and CDR2 SNEGSKA (reference sequence). The CDR3 region is CSARAPFLPAGGPYEQYF. The CDR3, as DNA: TGCAGTGCTAGAGCCCCTTTTTTACCAGCGGGGGGGCCATACGAGCAGTACTTC.

This clonotype was recorded many times. This sequence joins TRBV7-2 and TRBJ2-3; 7 bases are shared with TRBD2. CDR1 is SGHTA, CDR2 FQGNSA, per germline. The CDR3 has 16 residues. V trimming: 3 bases; J trimming: 5 bases; junction bases outside the gene matches: 11. The CDR3: CASSFRTGEGIDTQYF. DNA of the CDR3: TGTGCCAGCAGCTTTAGAACGGGGGAGGGCATAGATACGCAGTATTTT.

This clonotype has only a few counts. The chain links TRBV20-1 to TRBJ2-7, with 7 positions matching TRBD1. V lost 6 bases to trimming and J lost 1 base; unmatched junction nucleotides: 9. The germline CDR1 and CDR2 sequences are DFQATT and SNEGSKA (reference sequence). The CDR3 covers 14 residues. For the CDR3, the DNA is TGCAGTGCCAAACAGGGGACGGATTCCTACGAGCAGTACTTC. Encoded protein: CSAKQGTDSYEQYF.

This clonotype was counted many times. The V gene is TRBV12-3 or TRBV12-4, the J gene TRBJ1-2, with a tentative D call TRBD1 (5 bases). Trimming pared 2 bases from V and 7 bases from J, leaving 11 bases between. The CDR3 runs 13 residues. The CDR3 nucleotides read TGTGCCAGCAGTTTACCCCCGGGGGGTGGCTACACCTTC. It yields the protein CASSLPPGGGYTF.